The sequence of this TCR beta chain was determined in a study of blood T cell repertoires in COVID-19 (dated by TCRdb to the early 2020s). Study-wide context: Collaborator samples came from the United States, Italy and Spain and covered acute and convalescent phases of COVID-19. The prospective study material was composed of cDNA or gDNA derived from T cells, B-cell-depleted T cells, or PBMCs. A de-identified subject ID, COVID-19 status, age in years and sex were almost always included in the sample metadata. Subjects who had been exposed to COVID-19, were actively infected with it, or had recovered from it provided the deeply sampled blood TCRbeta repertoires that made up the dataset. Where available, HLA class I and class II types were taken from metadata supplied by the sample provider and were not determined by assay-based typing. A freely available public database, intended as a resource for researchers studying the immune response to SARS-CoV-2, is where the repertoires were released. Samples came from the ongoing ImmuneRACE study (first 160 participants) plus 1,254 subjects from 6 global collaborators.

The germline V gene (reference sequence) provides CDR1 MNHNY and CDR2 SVGAGI. The CDR3, cysteine through phenylalanine, is 14 amino acids long. The kept DNA is CDR3 alone, 42 bases in frame from the first base. Trimming takes 2 bases from V and 4 bases from J, and the germline ends sit 8 bases apart. TCRbeta CDR3 regions were amplified from genomic DNA by means of the immunoSEQ Assay, a bias-controlled multiplex PCR. For the original study's pipeline: Nucleated cell counts per sample were estimated from amplification of reference gene primers within the assay. To quantify the absolute abundance of each unique TCRbeta CDR3 rearrangement, sequence reads were collapsed and filtered. For each sample, productive Simpson clonality was calculated by taking the square root of Simpson's diversity index across productive rearrangements. The clones in this table, taken by TCRdb from immuneACCESS, are in-frame only. Not every clone is retained; where verified, under half of the shortfall comes from an unresolved V gene, and the cause of the rest is unknown. V and J calls and clone size are those listed in that table; D and trimming were worked out from the DNA. In this sample the table shows tens of thousands of clones, 75% to 95% of which occur a single time. About 6% of the sample rests with the top ten.

What the authors observed across the whole study: How much clinical and demographic metadata was included differed by source and by participant, and the metadata was provided uncurated.

The collaborating institutions used their own protocols to collect whole blood in K2EDTA tubes. For TCRbeta analysis, collaborators shipped samples in one of three forms: frozen whole blood, isolated PBMCs, or DNA extracted from either of those sample types. Turning to this clone: There is no known antigen for this receptor. No quality values exist for individual bases; no much larger clone is one base distant.

Specimen: peripheral blood. The V gene is TRBV6-6 and the J gene is TRBJ1-4; the D gene is perhaps TRBD1, on 5 matching bases. This TCR came from a man in his fifties or sixties with active COVID-19. CDR3 loop: CASSYGGSNEKLFF. The sequenced DNA is TGTGCCAGCAGTTACGGGGGGAGTAATGAAAAACTGTTTTTT.